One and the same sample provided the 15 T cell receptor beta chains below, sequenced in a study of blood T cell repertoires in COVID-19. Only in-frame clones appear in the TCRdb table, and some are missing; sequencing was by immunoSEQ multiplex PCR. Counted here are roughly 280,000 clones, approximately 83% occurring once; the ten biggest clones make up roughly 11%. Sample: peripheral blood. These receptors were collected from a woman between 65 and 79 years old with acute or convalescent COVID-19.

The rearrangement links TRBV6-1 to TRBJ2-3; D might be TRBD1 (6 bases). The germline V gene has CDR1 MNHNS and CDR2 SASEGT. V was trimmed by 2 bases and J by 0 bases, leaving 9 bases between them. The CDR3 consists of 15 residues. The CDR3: CASSELQGSTDTQYF. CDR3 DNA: TGTGCCAGCAGTGAATTGCAGGGGAGCACAGATACGCAGTATTTT.

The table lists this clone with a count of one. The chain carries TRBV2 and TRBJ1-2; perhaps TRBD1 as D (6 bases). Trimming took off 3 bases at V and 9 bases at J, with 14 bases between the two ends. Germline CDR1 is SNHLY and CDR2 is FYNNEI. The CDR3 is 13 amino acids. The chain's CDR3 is CASSEWAGESYTF. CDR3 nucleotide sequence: TGTGCCAGCAGTGAGTGGGCAGGGGAAAGCTACACCTTC.

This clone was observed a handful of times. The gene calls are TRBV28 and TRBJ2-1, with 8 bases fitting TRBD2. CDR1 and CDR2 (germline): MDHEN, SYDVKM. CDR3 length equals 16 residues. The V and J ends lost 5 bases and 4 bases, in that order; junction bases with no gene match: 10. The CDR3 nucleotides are TGTGCCAGCAGTGGGTCTACCGGGGGGGCATACAATGAGCAGTTCTTC. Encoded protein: CASSGSTGGAYNEQFF.

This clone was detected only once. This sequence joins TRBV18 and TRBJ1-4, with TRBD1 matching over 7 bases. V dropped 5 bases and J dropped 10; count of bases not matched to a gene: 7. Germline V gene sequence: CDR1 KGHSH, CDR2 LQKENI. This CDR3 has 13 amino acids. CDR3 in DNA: TGTGCCAGCTCAGACAGGGCAGGAGGAAAACTGTTTTTT. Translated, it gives CASSDRAGGKLFF.

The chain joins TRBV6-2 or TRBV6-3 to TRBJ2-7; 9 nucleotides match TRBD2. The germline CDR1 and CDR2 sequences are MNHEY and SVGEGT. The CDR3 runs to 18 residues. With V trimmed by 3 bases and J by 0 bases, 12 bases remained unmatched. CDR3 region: CASSYWVAGGISSYEQYF. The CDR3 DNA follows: TGTGCCAGCAGTTATTGGGTCGCGGGGGGGATCAGCTCCTACGAGCAGTACTTC.

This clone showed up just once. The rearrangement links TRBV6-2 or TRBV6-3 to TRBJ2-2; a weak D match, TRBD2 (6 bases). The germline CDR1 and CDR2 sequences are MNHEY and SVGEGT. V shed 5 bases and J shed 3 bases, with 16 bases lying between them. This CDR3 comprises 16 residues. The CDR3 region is CASSQGLPVYTGELFF. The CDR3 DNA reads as TGTGCCAGCAGTCAGGGACTCCCAGTCTACACCGGGGAGCTGTTTTTT.

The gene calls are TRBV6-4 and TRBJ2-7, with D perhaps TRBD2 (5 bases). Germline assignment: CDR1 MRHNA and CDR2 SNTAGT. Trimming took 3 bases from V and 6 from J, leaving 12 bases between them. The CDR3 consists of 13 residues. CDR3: CASSEVEGSEQYF. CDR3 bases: TGTGCCAGCAGTGAGGTCGAAGGGAGCGAGCAGTACTTC.

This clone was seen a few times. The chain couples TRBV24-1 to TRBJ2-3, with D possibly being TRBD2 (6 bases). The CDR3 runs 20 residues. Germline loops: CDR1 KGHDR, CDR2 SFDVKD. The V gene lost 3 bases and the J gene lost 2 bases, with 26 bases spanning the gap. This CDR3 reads CATSDNQYPGDHTDTDTQYF. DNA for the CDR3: TGTGCCACCAGTGATAACCAATACCCGGGGGACCACACCGACACAGATACGCAGTATTTT.

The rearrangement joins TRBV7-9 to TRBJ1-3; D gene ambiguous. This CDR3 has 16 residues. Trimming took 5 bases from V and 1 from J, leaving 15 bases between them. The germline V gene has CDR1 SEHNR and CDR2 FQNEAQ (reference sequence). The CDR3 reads CASSPFPGLSGNTIYF. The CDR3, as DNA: TGTGCCAGCAGCCCATTCCCGGGATTGTCTGGAAACACCATATATTTT.

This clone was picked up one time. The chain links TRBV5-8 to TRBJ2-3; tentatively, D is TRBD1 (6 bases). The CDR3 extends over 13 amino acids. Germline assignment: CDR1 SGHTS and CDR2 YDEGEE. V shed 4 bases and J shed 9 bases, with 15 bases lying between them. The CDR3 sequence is CASSARTGITQYF. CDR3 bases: TGTGCCAGCAGCGCAAGAACAGGGATAACGCAGTATTTT.

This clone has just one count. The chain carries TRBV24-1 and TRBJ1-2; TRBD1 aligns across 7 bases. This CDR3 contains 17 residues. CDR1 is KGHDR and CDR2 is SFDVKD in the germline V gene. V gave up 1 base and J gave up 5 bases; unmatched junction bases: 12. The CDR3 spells CATSDFLGGSRSYGYTF. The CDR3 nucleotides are TGTGCCACCAGTGATTTCTTAGGGGGCAGCCGCTCGTATGGCTACACCTTC.

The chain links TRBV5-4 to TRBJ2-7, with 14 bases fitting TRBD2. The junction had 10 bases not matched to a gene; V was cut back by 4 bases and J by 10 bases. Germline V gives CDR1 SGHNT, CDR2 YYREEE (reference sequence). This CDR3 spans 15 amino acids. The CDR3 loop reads CASSGTSGGPPIQYF. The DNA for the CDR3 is TGTGCCAGCAGCGGGACTAGCGGGGGACCTCCAATACAGTACTTC.

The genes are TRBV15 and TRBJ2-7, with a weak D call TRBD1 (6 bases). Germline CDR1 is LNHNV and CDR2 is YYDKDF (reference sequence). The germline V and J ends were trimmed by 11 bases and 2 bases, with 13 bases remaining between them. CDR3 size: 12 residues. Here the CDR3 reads CASSTGTYEQYF. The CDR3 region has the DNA TGTGCCTCGTCTACAGGGACCTACGAGCAGTACTTC.

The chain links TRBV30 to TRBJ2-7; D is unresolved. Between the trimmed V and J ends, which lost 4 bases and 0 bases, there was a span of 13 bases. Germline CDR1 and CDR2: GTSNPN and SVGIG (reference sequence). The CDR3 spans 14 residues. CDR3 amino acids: CAWTRSAVSYEQYF. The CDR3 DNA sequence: TGTGCCTGGACCCGATCCGCGGTCTCCTACGAGCAGTACTTC.

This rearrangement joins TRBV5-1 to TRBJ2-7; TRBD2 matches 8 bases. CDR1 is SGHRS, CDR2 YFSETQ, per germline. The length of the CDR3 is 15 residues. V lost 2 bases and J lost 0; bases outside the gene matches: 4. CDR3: CASSLLAASSYEQYF. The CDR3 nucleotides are TGCGCCAGCAGCTTACTAGCGGCGAGCTCCTACGAGCAGTACTTC.